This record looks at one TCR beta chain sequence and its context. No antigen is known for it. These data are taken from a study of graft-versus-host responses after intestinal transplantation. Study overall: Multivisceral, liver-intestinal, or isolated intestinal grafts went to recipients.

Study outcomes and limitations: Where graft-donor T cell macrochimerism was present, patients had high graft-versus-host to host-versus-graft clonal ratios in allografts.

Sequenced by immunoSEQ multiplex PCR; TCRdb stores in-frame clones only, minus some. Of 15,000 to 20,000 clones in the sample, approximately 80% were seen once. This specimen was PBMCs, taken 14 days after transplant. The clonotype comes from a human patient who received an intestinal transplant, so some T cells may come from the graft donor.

The CDR3 region is CAVLPLGTHVYEQYF. In DNA, the CDR3 is TGTGCCGTCCTTCCTTTAGGGACTCATGTCTACGAGCAGTACTTC. The rearrangement joins TRBV2 to TRBJ2-7, with TRBD2 as a possible D gene (6 bases). There are 15 residues in the CDR3. CDR1 and CDR2 from the germline V gene are SNHLY and FYNNEI. The germline V and J ends were trimmed by 11 bases and 3 bases, with 23 bases remaining between them.